This TCR beta chain was sequenced in a study of breast tumors, draining lymph nodes, adjacent tissues. The CDR3 extends over 14 amino acids. CDR1 SGHNT and CDR2 YYREEE come from the germline V gene (reference sequence). V shed 4 bases and J 4 bases; nucleotides not matched to a gene: 8. At least ten counts were recorded for this clonotype. Samples came from axillary lymph nodes draining the breast cancer. TCRdb redid the calling of the multiplex PCR reads with MiXCR, one entry per CDR3 protein. The sample lists 70,000 to 95,000 distinct CDR3 sequences, roughly 20% seen once, with approximately 2.5% in the top ten.

Sample: axillary lymph node tissue. The chain links TRBV5-4 to TRBJ2-7, with TRBD1 matching 7 bases. The TCR originated in a female donor with breast cancer. Some clones in this sample may be carry-over from other donors' samples. The CDR3 region has the DNA TGTGCCAGCAGCCTAAGACAGGGTGGGTACGAGCAGTACTTC. This translates into CASSLRQGGYEQYF. Full variable domain (rest looked up from reference TRBV5-4 and TRBJ2-7): ETGVTQSPTHLIKTRGQQVTLRCSSQSGHNTVSWYQQALGQGPQFIFQYYREEENGRGNFPPRFSGLQFPNYSSELNVNALELDDSALYLCASSLRQGGYEQYFGPGTRLTVT.